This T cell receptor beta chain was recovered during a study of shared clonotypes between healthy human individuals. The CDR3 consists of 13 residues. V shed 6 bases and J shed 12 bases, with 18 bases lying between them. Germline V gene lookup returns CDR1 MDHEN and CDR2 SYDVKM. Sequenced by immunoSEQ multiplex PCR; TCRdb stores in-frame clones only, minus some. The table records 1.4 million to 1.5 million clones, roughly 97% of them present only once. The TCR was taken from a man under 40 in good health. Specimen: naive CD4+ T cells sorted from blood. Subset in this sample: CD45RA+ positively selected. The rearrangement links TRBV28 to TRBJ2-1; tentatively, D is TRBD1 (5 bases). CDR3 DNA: TGTGCCAGCAGAGGGGTTACCCTGGGCGGGCAGTTCTTC. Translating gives CASRGVTLGGQFF.